These 17 T cell receptor beta chains originate from one sample sequenced in a study of blood T cell repertoires in COVID-19. Clones were sequenced by immunoSEQ multiplex PCR, and TCRdb holds only the in-frame ones, with some missing. The sample lists about 380,000 clones; approximately 90% were seen once. Material: PBMCs or T cells enriched from blood (not recorded which). The receptors stem from a woman under 30 who had recovered from COVID-19.

The rearrangement links TRBV5-4 to TRBJ1-1; 8 nucleotides align to TRBD1. The CDR3 runs to 16 residues. The V segment lost 4 bases and the J segment 6 bases; nucleotides outside the gene matches: 14. CDR1 and CDR2 (germline): SGHNT, YYREEE (reference sequence). The CDR3 protein is CASSRRTFDRGPEAFF. Here the CDR3 DNA reads TGTGCCAGCAGCAGACGGACTTTCGACAGGGGACCTGAAGCTTTCTTT.

This chain links TRBV27 with TRBJ2-5; D ambiguous. The CDR3 consists of 13 residues. CDR1 and CDR2 (germline): MNHEY, SMNVEV (reference sequence). V lost 3 bases and J 5 bases, leaving 10 bases between the germline ends. The CDR3 loop is CASSFLKEETQYF. The CDR3, as DNA: TGTGCCAGCAGTTTCTTAAAGGAGGAGACCCAGTACTTC.

The J gene is TRBJ2-7, the V gene TRBV7-2; TRBD2 matches at 8 bases. Germline-derived CDR1 and CDR2 are SGHTA and FQGNSA. The CDR3 has 14 residues. Trimming took 0 bases from V and 3 from J; bases not matched to a gene: 1. CDR3 amino acids: CASSLAAGDYEQYF. The CDR3 coding sequence is TGTGCCAGCAGCTTAGCAGCGGGGGACTACGAGCAGTACTTC.

The genes are TRBV5-1 and TRBJ2-7, with unresolved D. From germline, CDR1 is SGHRS and CDR2 YFSETQ. The CDR3 extends over 14 amino acids. With 1 base removed from V and 4 bases from J, the gap between germline ends came to 12 bases. CDR3 amino acids: CASSLPDSFYEQYF. In DNA, the CDR3 is TGCGCCAGCAGCTTGCCAGACTCTTTTTACGAGCAGTACTTC.

The rearrangement links TRBV27 to TRBJ2-6; D gene ambiguous. CDR3 size: 15 residues. CDR1 is MNHEY and CDR2 is SMNVEV in the germline V gene (reference sequence). The V end lost 3 bases, the J end lost 4 bases, and 10 bases lay between the germline ends. The CDR3 coding sequence is TGTGCCAGCAGTTTCACAGCCCTAGGGGCCAACGTCCTGACTTTC. Encoded protein: CASSFTALGANVLTF.

This clone was detected only a few times. The chain couples TRBV2 to TRBJ2-1, with TRBD1 matching 11 bases. V lost 10 bases, J lost 0 bases, and 17 bases stayed unmatched. The CDR3 contains 19 residues. Germline V gene sequence: CDR1 SNHLY, CDR2 FYNNEI. CDR3 residues: CATPKPGTGGYSSYNEQFF. CDR3 bases: TGTGCCACCCCGAAGCCTGGGACAGGGGGTTATAGCTCCTACAATGAGCAGTTCTTC. The full variable domain, with the rest looked up from reference TRBV2 and TRBJ2-1, is EPEVTQTPSHQVTQMGQEVILRCVPISNHLYFYWYRQILGQKVEFLVSFYNNEISEKSEIFDDQFSVERPDGSNFTLKIRSTKLEDSAMYFCATPKPGTGGYSSYNEQFFGPGTRLTVL.

CDR3 protein: CASKHFSGGVIHNEKLFF. For the CDR3, the DNA is TGCGCCAGCAAGCATTTCTCGGGGGGCGTAATCCATAATGAAAAACTGTTTTTT. The V and J genes are TRBV4-1 and TRBJ1-4; maybe TRBD1 (6 bases). CDR3 size: 18 residues. The V gene's germline CDR1 is MGHRA and CDR2 YSYEKL. The V end lost 7 bases, the J end lost 4 bases, and 25 bases lay between the germline ends.

The chain links TRBV11-3 to TRBJ2-2, with 9 nucleotides matching TRBD1. CDR3 length: 14 residues. The germline V gene has CDR1 SGHNT and CDR2 YENEEA. Germline trimming cut 5 bases from V and 7 bases from J; bases unmatched to any gene: 5. The CDR3 is CASSPDRGGGELFF. For the CDR3, the DNA is TGTGCCAGCAGCCCAGACAGGGGGGGCGGGGAGCTGTTTTTT.

This sequence joins TRBV7-2 and TRBJ2-5; tentative D call: TRBD1 (6 bases). V was shortened by 5 bases and J by 1 base, with 11 bases between the two germline ends. The length of the CDR3 is 14 residues. CDR1 and CDR2 from the germline V gene are SGHTA and FQGNSA. The CDR3 here is CASSQGGPQETQYF. The CDR3 nucleotides read TGTGCCAGCAGCCAAGGGGGTCCCCAAGAGACCCAGTACTTC.

J is TRBJ2-1 and V is TRBV4-2; D is unresolved. V was pared by 0 bases and J by 5 bases, with 8 bases between. The CDR3 spans 14 residues. Germline V CDR1 and CDR2: LGHNA, YNFKEQ. The chain's CDR3 is CASSQETRDNEQFF. The CDR3 nucleotides are TGTGCCAGCAGCCAAGAAACTCGAGACAATGAGCAGTTCTTC.

The chain is built from TRBV5-1 and TRBJ2-1; TRBD2 aligns across 10 bases. Per germline, CDR1 SGHRS and CDR2 YFSETQ. The trim removed 4 bases at V and 6 bases at J, leaving 10 bases unmatched. This CDR3 contains 16 residues. The CDR3 reads CASSPRGTSEANEQFF. As DNA, the CDR3 is TGCGCCAGCAGCCCGCGTGGGACTAGCGAGGCCAATGAGCAGTTCTTC.

This clone has a single count. V is TRBV28 and J is TRBJ1-6; D gene unclear. The germline CDR1 and CDR2 sequences are MDHEN and SYDVKM. The ends were cut back, 5 bases at V and 7 bases at J, with 12 bases in the middle. The CDR3 has 14 residues. This CDR3 reads CASSARWANSPLHF. As DNA, the CDR3 is TGTGCCAGCAGTGCCCGGTGGGCCAATTCACCCCTCCACTTT.

This sequence joins TRBV6-5 and TRBJ1-4, with D possibly matching TRBD1 (5 bases). Germline V gives CDR1 MNHEY, CDR2 SVGAGI. V gave up 5 bases and J gave up 6 bases, with 16 bases separating them. CDR3 length: 15 amino acids. The DNA for the CDR3 is TGTGCCAGCAGTCGCCGTGCTTTGACAGATGAAAAACTGTTTTTT. Translated: CASSRRALTDEKLFF.

The chain employs TRBV10-3 and TRBJ1-1; D ambiguous. Germline lookup yields CDR1 ENHRY and CDR2 SYGVKD. The CDR3 runs to 11 residues. Trimming cost V 6 bases and J 7 bases, with 9 bases left between them. In DNA form, the CDR3 reads TGTGCCATCAGGAGCTCGGGTGAAGCTTTCTTT. Encoded protein: CAIRSSGEAFF.

This chain links TRBV3-1 (or the pseudogene TRBV3-2) with TRBJ1-2, with D possibly being TRBD1 (5 bases). Germline V gene data show CDR1 as LGHDT and CDR2 as YNNKEL (reference sequence). CDR3 length: 13 residues. Trimming removed 0 bases from V and 8 bases from J, with 10 bases in between. The chain's CDR3 is CASSQDRVNGYTF. The CDR3 DNA reads TGTGCCAGCAGCCAAGACAGGGTGAACGGCTACACCTTC.

The V gene is TRBV4-1, the J gene TRBJ2-1; 8 bases agree with TRBD2. Germline CDR1 MGHRA, CDR2 YSYEKL. The CDR3 runs 14 residues. The ends lost 2 bases at V and 7 bases at J; junction bases unmatched: 4. The chain's CDR3 is CASSQPGLANEQFF. CDR3 bases: TGCGCCAGCAGCCAACCCGGACTAGCTAATGAGCAGTTCTTC.

CDR3 region: CASSSSGARPDTQYF. The CDR3, as DNA: TGTGCCAGCAGTTCTAGCGGGGCTCGACCAGATACGCAGTATTTT. V is TRBV28 and J is TRBJ2-3, with 9 bases matching TRBD2. Germline assignment: CDR1 MDHEN and CDR2 SYDVKM. This CDR3 region has 15 residues. J gave up 4 bases and V 4 bases, and 6 bases lay outside the gene matches.